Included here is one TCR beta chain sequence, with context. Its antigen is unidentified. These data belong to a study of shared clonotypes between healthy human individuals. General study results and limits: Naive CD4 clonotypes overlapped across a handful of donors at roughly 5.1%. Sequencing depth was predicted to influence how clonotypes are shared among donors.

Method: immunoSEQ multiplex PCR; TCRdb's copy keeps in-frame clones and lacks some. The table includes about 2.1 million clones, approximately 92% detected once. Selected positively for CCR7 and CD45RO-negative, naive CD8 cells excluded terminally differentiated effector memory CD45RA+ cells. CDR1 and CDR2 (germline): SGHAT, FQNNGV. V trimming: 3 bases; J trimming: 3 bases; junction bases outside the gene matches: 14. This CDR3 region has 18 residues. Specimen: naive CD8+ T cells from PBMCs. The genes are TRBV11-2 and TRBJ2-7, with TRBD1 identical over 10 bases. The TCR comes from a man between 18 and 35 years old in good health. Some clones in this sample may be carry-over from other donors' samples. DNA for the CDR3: TGTGCCAGCAGCTTTGAGGTCTTCTTCGGACAGGGGGACTACGAGCAGTACTTC. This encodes CASSFEVFFGQGDYEQYF. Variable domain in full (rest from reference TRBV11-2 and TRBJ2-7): EAGVAQSPRYKIIEKRQSVAFWCNPISGHATLYWYQQILGQGPKLLIQFQNNGVVDDSQLPKDRFSAERLKGVDSTLKIQPAKLEDSAVYLCASSFEVFFGQGDYEQYFGPGTRLTVT.